These 21 T cell receptor beta chains were sequenced from one sample in a study of sequential checkpoint blockade in melanoma (dated by TCRdb to between 2018 and 2021). Preparation of the library involved the immunoSEQ multiplex PCR assay. This immuneACCESS table, as held by TCRdb, lists in-frame sequences with V and J called but not all clones. Of the missing ones, under half trace to an unresolved V gene in checked studies; the others have no known cause. The sample data list over 15,000 clones, and around 80% of these were observed just once. The ten largest clonotypes hold 36% of the sample. The treatment or condition label, read with the paper, signifies: randomized to nivolumab then ipilimumab (arm A) or the reverse (arm B). The input for sequencing was CD8+ T cells sorted from blood (inferred from file names), taken from a patient given nivolumab and ipilimumab in sequence. The receptors come from a human donor with melanoma.

The genes are TRBV28 and TRBJ2-7; D remains unclear. V shed 2 bases and J shed 1 base, with 9 bases lying between them. The CDR3 contains 14 residues. From germline, CDR1 is MDHEN and CDR2 SYDVKM. CDR3 bases: TGTGCCAGCAGTTTACAGGCCCCTTCCTACGAGCAGTACTTC. Translating it yields CASSLQAPSYEQYF.

This clone was detected only a few times. The chain carries TRBV6-5 and TRBJ2-7; TRBD2 is a possible D gene (5 bases). This CDR3 has 15 amino acids. CDR1 and CDR2 (germline): MNHEY, SVGAGI. V lost 6 bases, J lost 2 bases, and 17 bases lay in between. CDR3 region: CASRGQRNPPYEQYF. For the CDR3, the DNA is TGTGCCAGCAGGGGCCAGCGGAACCCCCCCTACGAGCAGTACTTC.

The table lists this clone with a count of one. V gene TRBV7-9 combines with J gene TRBJ2-7, with D tentatively TRBD2 (5 bases). This CDR3 comprises 14 residues. Germline values: CDR1 SEHNR, CDR2 FQNEAQ (reference sequence). Deletions cut 5 bases from V and 1 base from J, with 12 bases between. CDR3 protein: CASSPPSGSYEQYF. The CDR3 DNA follows: TGTGCCAGCAGCCCACCATCGGGGTCCTACGAGCAGTACTTC.

V usage is TRBV2 and J usage is TRBJ2-1; D gene uncertain. V gave up 0 bases and J gave up 5 bases, with 11 bases separating them. The CDR3 loop spans 15 amino acids. Germline CDR1 reads SNHLY; CDR2 reads FYNNEI. CDR3 sequence: CASSEAGRWDNEQFF. The DNA of the CDR3 is TGTGCCAGCAGTGAAGCGGGCCGGTGGGACAATGAGCAGTTCTTC.

The V call is TRBV10-2, the J call TRBJ1-2; TRBD1 might be the D (5 bases). This CDR3 spans 14 amino acids. V lost 5 bases to trimming and J lost 6 bases, with 16 bases between them. Germline loops: CDR1 WSHSY, CDR2 SAAADI. CDR3 in amino acids: CASSSSGGGHGYTF. The CDR3 nucleotides are TGCGCCAGCAGTTCGTCGGGGGGAGGGCATGGCTACACCTTC.

This chain links TRBV6-1 with TRBJ2-1, with TRBD2 matching 11 bases. The CDR3 is made up of 16 amino acids. Trimming removed 4 bases from V and 5 bases from J; junction bases left unmatched: 7. Germline V gene lookup returns CDR1 MNHNS and CDR2 SASEGT. In nucleotides, the CDR3 is TGTGCCAGCAGTGTGCCGGGACTAGCGGAGAACAATGAGCAGTTCTTC. This gives the protein CASSVPGLAENNEQFF.

CDR3 in amino acids: CASSPGGSYEQYF. The CDR3 DNA reads as TGTGCCAGCAGCCCCGGGGGTTCCTACGAGCAGTACTTC. The V gene is TRBV9, the J gene TRBJ2-7, with D maybe TRBD2 (6 bases). Looked up from germline, CDR1 is SGDLS and CDR2 is YYNGEE. Trimming stripped 4 bases from V and 1 base from J, with 9 bases between. The CDR3 is 13 amino acids.

This clone showed up just once. This chain links TRBV7-9 with TRBJ1-1; no firm D call. V lost 7 bases to trimming and J lost 8 bases, with 14 bases between them. This CDR3 contains 12 residues. Germline V CDR1 and CDR2: SEHNR, FQNEAQ (reference sequence). This chain's CDR3 is CASILGRGEAFF. The CDR3 region has the DNA TGTGCCAGCATCCTCGGACGGGGAGAAGCTTTCTTT.

This chain uses TRBV5-6 with TRBJ1-1, with D hard to call. CDR1 and CDR2 (germline): SGHDT, YYEEEE. There are 16 residues in the CDR3. V was pared by 0 bases and J by 0 bases, with 12 bases between. Here the CDR3 DNA reads TGTGCCAGCAGCTTGGTTACAGCAATCATGAACACTGAAGCTTTCTTT. Residues: CASSLVTAIMNTEAFF.

The chain recombines TRBV5-8 with TRBJ2-3; D not certain. CDR1 is SGHTS and CDR2 is YDEGEE in the germline V gene. The V gene lost 2 bases and the J gene lost 6 bases, with 13 bases spanning the gap. The length of the CDR3 is 14 residues. CDR3 amino acids: CASSFEVATDTQYF. CDR3 bases: TGTGCCAGCAGCTTTGAGGTTGCAACGGATACGCAGTATTTT.

The genes are TRBV6-6 and TRBJ2-1, with 8 nucleotides matching TRBD1. This CDR3 comprises 13 residues. Germline V gene lookup returns CDR1 MNHNY and CDR2 SVGAGI (reference sequence). Germline trimming cut 4 bases from V and 9 bases from J; bases unmatched to any gene: 5. The chain's CDR3 is CASSFTGGSEQFF. As DNA, the CDR3 is TGTGCCAGCAGTTTCACAGGGGGTAGTGAGCAGTTCTTC.

The chain recombines TRBV21-1 with TRBJ2-3; the table's TRBD2 call for D was not verified on the DNA. TRBV21-1 counts as a pseudogene. This CDR3 has 14 amino acids. CDR3 nucleotides: TGTGCCAGCAGCCTAGCGGGAGGGACAGATACGCAGTATTTT. It is translated as CASSLAGGTDTQYF.

This rearrangement joins TRBV27 to TRBJ1-3; D is uncertain. V lost 2 bases, J lost 2 bases, and 7 bases lay in between. The CDR3 has 14 residues. CDR1 and CDR2 (germline): MNHEY, SMNVEV (reference sequence). Written as DNA, the CDR3 is TGTGCCAGCAGTTTAGACGGAGCTGGAAACACCATATATTTT. The encoded protein is CASSLDGAGNTIYF.

The gene calls are TRBV25-1 and TRBJ2-1, with TRBD2 as a possible D gene (6 bases). V lost 4 bases, J lost 11 bases, and 24 bases lay in between. The CDR3 has 16 amino acids. From germline, CDR1 is MGHDK and CDR2 SYGVNS. CDR3 sequence: CASSGQTRKVYGKQFF. CDR3 bases: TGTGCCAGCAGTGGCCAGACTAGGAAGGTCTACGGTAAGCAGTTCTTC.

The chain employs TRBV29-1 and TRBJ1-2, with a tentative D call TRBD1 (6 bases). Germline CDR1 and CDR2: SQVTM and ANQGSEA. V was cut by 7 bases and J by 7 bases, with 13 bases left in between. The CDR3 consists of 11 residues. The chain's CDR3 is CSDQGIGGYTF. CDR3 nucleotide sequence: TGCAGCGACCAGGGGATCGGTGGCTACACCTTC.

The chain couples TRBV27 to TRBJ2-7, with a tentative D call TRBD1 (6 bases). The CDR3 spans 13 residues. CDR1 and CDR2 (germline): MNHEY, SMNVEV (reference sequence). V shed 6 bases and J shed 2 bases, with 11 bases lying between them. CDR3 residues: CASRPTGTYEQYF. The CDR3 coding sequence is TGTGCCAGCAGGCCTACAGGGACCTACGAGCAGTACTTC.

V usage is TRBV10-3 and J usage is TRBJ2-1; TRBD2 is a possible D gene (6 bases). Per the germline V gene, CDR1 is ENHRY and CDR2 is SYGVKD. The V end lost 11 bases, the J end lost 5 bases, and 10 bases lay between the germline ends. The CDR3 sequence is 11 residues long. The CDR3 region is CAFGTDNEQFF. The CDR3 nucleotides are TGTGCCTTTGGGACTGACAATGAGCAGTTCTTC.

The chain has TRBV7-2 and TRBJ1-1, with no clear D. From germline, CDR1 is SGHTA and CDR2 FQGNSA. The CDR3 runs 13 residues. V dropped 5 bases and J dropped 5 bases, with 12 bases sitting between them. CDR3 in amino acids: CASSIYGSTEAFF. CDR3 in DNA: TGTGCCAGCAGCATTTACGGGTCAACTGAAGCTTTCTTT.

CDR3 loop: CAWSYSSGNTIYF. Here the CDR3 DNA reads TGTGCCTGGAGTTACAGCTCTGGAAACACCATATATTTT. The rearrangement links TRBV30 to TRBJ1-3; D uncertain. The CDR3 has 13 residues. Trimming pared 2 bases from V and 0 bases from J, leaving 5 bases between. Germline CDR1 GTSNPN, CDR2 SVGIG (reference sequence).

This clone came up a few times. This chain joins TRBV28 and TRBJ2-7; D is undetermined. CDR3 size: 14 residues. With 1 base removed from V and 3 bases from J, the gap between germline ends came to 10 bases. In germline, CDR1 is MDHEN, CDR2 SYDVKM. The CDR3 coding sequence is TGTGCCAGCAGTTTATCAGGAAACTTCTACGAGCAGTACTTC. It is translated as CASSLSGNFYEQYF.

This clone was seen a few times. The V gene is TRBV19, the J gene TRBJ2-7; 8 nucleotides align to TRBD2. From germline, CDR1 is LNHDA and CDR2 SQIVND (reference sequence). The trim removed 1 base at V and 4 bases at J, leaving 6 bases unmatched. The CDR3 has 15 residues. The CDR3 DNA follows: TGTGCCAGTAGTATAGCCACAGGCGGGGGGTACGAGCAGTACTTC. Translated: CASSIATGGGYEQYF. The full variable domain, with the rest looked up from reference TRBV19 and TRBJ2-7, is DGGITQSPKYLFRKEGQNVTLSCEQNLNHDAMYWYRQDPGQGLRLIYYSQIVNDFQKGDIAEGYSVSREKKESFPLTVTSAQKNPTAFYLCASSIATGGGYEQYFGPGTRLTVT.